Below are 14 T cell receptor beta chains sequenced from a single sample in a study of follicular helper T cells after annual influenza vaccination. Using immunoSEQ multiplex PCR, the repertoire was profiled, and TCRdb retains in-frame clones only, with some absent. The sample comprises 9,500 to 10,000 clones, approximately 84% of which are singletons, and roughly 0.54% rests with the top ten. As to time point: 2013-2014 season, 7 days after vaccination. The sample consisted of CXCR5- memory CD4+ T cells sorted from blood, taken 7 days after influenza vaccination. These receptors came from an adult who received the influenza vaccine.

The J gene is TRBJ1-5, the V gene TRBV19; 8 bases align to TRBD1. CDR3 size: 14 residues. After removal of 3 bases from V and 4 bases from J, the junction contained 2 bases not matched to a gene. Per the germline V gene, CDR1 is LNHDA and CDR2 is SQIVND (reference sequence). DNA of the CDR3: TGTGCCAGTAGTATCACAGGGGGAAATCAGCCCCAGCATTTT. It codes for CASSITGGNQPQHF.

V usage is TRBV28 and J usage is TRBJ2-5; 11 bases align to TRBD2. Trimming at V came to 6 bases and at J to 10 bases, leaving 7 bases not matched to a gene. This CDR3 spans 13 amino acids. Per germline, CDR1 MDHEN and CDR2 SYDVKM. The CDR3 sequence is CASRVGTSGSQYF. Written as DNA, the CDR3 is TGTGCCAGCAGAGTAGGGACTAGCGGAAGCCAGTACTTC.

The CDR3 DNA sequence: TGCGCCAGCAGGCAGGGAGGGCGGCAAGAGACCCAGTACTTC. It yields the protein CASRQGGRQETQYF. The chain couples TRBV5-1 to TRBJ2-5; TRBD2 matches 7 bases. The CDR3 runs to 14 residues. Germline lookup yields CDR1 SGHRS and CDR2 YFSETQ. The ends lost 5 bases at V and 2 bases at J; junction bases unmatched: 6.

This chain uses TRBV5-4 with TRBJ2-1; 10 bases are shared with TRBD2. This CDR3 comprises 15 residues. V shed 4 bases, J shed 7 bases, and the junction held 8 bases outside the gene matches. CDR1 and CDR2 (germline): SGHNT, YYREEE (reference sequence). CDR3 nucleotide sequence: TGTGCCAGCAGCAGAGAGCGGGGGGGCGGAAATGAGCAGTTCTTC. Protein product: CASSRERGGGNEQFF.

The CDR3 sequence is CASSEGGDVNEGYTF. The CDR3 DNA is TGTGCCAGCAGTGAGGGGGGAGACGTAAATGAGGGCTACACCTTC. The chain has TRBV6-1 and TRBJ1-2; D may be TRBD1 (5 bases). V was shortened by 3 bases and J by 8 bases, with 19 bases between the two germline ends. Germline values: CDR1 MNHNS, CDR2 SASEGT. The CDR3 consists of 15 residues.

CDR3 sequence (DNA): TGTGCCAGCTCACCACCGACAGGGCCTGGAAACACCATATATTTT. Encoded protein: CASSPPTGPGNTIYF. V usage is TRBV18 and J usage is TRBJ1-3, with TRBD1 identical over 7 bases. The trim removed 0 bases at V and 2 bases at J, leaving 1 base unmatched. Germline lookup yields CDR1 KGHSH and CDR2 LQKENI. The length of the CDR3 is 15 residues.

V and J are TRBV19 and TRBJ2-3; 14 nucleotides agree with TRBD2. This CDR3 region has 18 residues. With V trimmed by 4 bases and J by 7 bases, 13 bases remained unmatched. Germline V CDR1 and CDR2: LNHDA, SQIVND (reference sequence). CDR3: CASSNSMTSGRALNTQYF. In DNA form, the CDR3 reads TGTGCCAGTAGTAACTCAATGACTAGCGGGAGGGCCTTGAATACGCAGTATTTT.

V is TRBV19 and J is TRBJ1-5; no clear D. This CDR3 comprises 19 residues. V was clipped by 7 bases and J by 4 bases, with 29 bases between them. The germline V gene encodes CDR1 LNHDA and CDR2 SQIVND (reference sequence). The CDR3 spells CASTNHGSGSQNINQPQHF. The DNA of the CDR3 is TGTGCCAGTACCAACCACGGCTCGGGATCCCAGAACATAAATCAGCCCCAGCATTTT.

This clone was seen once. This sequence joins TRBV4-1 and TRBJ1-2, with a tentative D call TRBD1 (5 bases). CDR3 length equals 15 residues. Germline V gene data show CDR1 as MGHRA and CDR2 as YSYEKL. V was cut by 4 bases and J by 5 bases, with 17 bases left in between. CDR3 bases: TGCGCCAGCAGCCTCGGGACGCCGCGGGGATATGGCTACACCTTC. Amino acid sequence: CASSLGTPRGYGYTF.

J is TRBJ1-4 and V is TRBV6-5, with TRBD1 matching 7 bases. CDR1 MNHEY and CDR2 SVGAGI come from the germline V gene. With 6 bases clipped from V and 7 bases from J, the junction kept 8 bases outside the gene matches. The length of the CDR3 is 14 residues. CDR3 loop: CASRRQGAGEKLFF. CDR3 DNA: TGTGCCAGCAGGAGACAGGGCGCGGGTGAAAAACTGTTTTTT.

CDR3 amino acids: CASSSYPVGAEKLFF. CDR3 DNA sequence: TGTGCCAGCAGCTCATACCCCGTGGGGGCTGAAAAACTGTTTTTT. The chain recombines TRBV7-6 with TRBJ1-4; maybe TRBD1 (6 bases). The length of the CDR3 is 15 residues. The V end was cut by 4 bases, the J end by 7 bases, with 16 bases between. Germline V gives CDR1 SGHVS, CDR2 FNYEAQ.

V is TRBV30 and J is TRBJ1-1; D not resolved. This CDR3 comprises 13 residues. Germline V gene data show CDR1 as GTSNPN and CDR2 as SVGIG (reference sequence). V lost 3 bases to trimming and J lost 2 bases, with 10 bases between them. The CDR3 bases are TGTGCCTGGAGCCAAGGATTAAACACTGAAGCTTTCTTT. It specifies CAWSQGLNTEAFF.

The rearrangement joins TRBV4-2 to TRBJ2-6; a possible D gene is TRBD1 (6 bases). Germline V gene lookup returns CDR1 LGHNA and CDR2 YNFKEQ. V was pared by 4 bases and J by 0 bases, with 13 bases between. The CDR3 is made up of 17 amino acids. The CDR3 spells CASSRADRRSGANVLTF. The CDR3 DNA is TGTGCCAGCAGCCGGGCTGACAGGCGCTCTGGGGCCAACGTCCTGACTTTC.

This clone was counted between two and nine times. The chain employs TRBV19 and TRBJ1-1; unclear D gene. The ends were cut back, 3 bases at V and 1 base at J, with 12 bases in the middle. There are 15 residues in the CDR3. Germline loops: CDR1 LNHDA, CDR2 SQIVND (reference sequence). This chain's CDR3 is CASSMKNNENTEAFF. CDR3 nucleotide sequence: TGTGCCAGTAGTATGAAGAACAACGAGAACACTGAAGCTTTCTTT.